This is a list of T cell receptor beta chains from one sample in a study of blood T cell repertoires in COVID-19. Only in-frame clones appear in the TCRdb table, and some are missing; sequencing was by immunoSEQ multiplex PCR. The sample records around 260,000 clones, approximately 85% being singletons. The sequenced sample was PBMCs or T cells enriched from blood (not recorded which). Every receptor here comes from a woman aged 25 to 39 who had recovered from COVID-19. Each CDR3 is given without its conserved first and last residue. The D gene is left open where the match is weak.

V,length,D,J,CDR3
TRBV10-1,12,TRBD1,TRBJ2-7,ASSEAGTGVEQY
TRBV19,13,TRBD1,TRBJ2-2,ASTDDRVNTGELF
TRBV9,11,NA,TRBJ2-7,ASSQGGSYEQY
TRBV21-1,13,NA,TRBJ2-7,ASSKGLAGGYEQY
TRBV6-5,13,NA,TRBJ2-4,ASSSQGLGKNIQY
TRBV20-1,9,NA,TRBJ1-1,SPYRNTEAF
TRBV9,14,TRBD1,TRBJ1-6,ASSVDQGGLYSPLH
TRBV6-5,12,TRBD1,TRBJ1-3,ASRKGGGGNTIY
TRBV9,13,NA,TRBJ2-2,ASSVDRQGTGELF
TRBV11-2,13,TRBD2,TRBJ2-5,ASSQSLAGGETQY
TRBV5-1,14,TRBD2,TRBJ2-5,ASSLGGTSGLETQY
TRBV2,13,TRBD2,TRBJ2-1,ASRPSSGRTAEQF
TRBV7-9,12,TRBD2,TRBJ2-1,ASSFGLAYNEQF
TRBV18,14,NA,TRBJ1-1,ASSPRDIFLNTEAF
TRBV6-5,13,TRBD1,TRBJ2-1,ASSSSGQGYNEQF
TRBV7-8,11,NA,TRBJ2-7,ASSTATENEQY
TRBV5-1,13,TRBD1,TRBJ1-6,ASSSGQGDNSPLH
TRBV24-1,11,NA,TRBJ1-2,ATSDTDTYGYT
TRBV11-2,13,TRBD1,TRBJ2-3,ASSFNPTGADTQY
TRBV19,13,TRBD1,TRBJ1-2,ASSIAPGGNYGYT
TRBV11-2,12,NA,TRBJ2-5,ASSFSPGVETQY
TRBV12-2,13,NA,TRBJ1-3,ASRLARGNASTIY
TRBV4-1,15,TRBD1,TRBJ1-2,ASSPTGQGENEYGYT
TRBV4-1,15,TRBD1,TRBJ2-6,ASSPDTGVSGANVLT
TRBV6-5,11,TRBD1,TRBJ1-2,ASSLGTGIGYT